This T cell receptor beta chain was recovered during a study of T cells in Graves' hyperthyroidism and ophthalmopathy. General study results and limits: Ophthalmopathy could be told apart from stable hyperthyroidism with a 13 V-J model. In validation, the model predicted ophthalmopathy. These predictions came a median roughly seven months before onset.

It was RNA transcripts that yielded the amplified TCR beta CDR3 regions. The HTBI primer set drove a first-round RT-PCR of the TCR CDR3. TCRdb passed the multiplex PCR reads through MiXCR, listing each CDR3 protein once. The sample lists more than 75,000 distinct CDR3 sequences, under 65% occurring once. As to this clonotype: Its target is unknown. Relative to the germline gene, one junction end is altered; a read error may explain this.

CDR3 length: 13 residues. Germline CDR1 reads SEHNR; CDR2 reads FQNEAQ (reference sequence). An approximately 9.4 ml volume of fresh peripheral blood provided the PBMCs. The clonotype originates from a woman in her thirties or forties with Graves' hyperthyroidism. Sequenced sample: blood. The V gene is TRBV7-9, the J gene TRBJ2-7; 9 bases align to TRBD1. For the CDR3, the DNA is TGTGCCAGCAGCTTAGGGGACAGGGACGAGCGGTACTTC. Residues: CASSLGDRDERYF.